What follows are 19 T cell receptor beta chains derived from one specimen sequenced in a study of T cell changes during pregnancy in multiple sclerosis. Clones were read by immunoSEQ multiplex PCR, and TCRdb kept only the in-frame ones, dropping some. The sample has tens of thousands of clones; 90% to 95% are singletons. The material was CD8+ T cells from peripheral blood mononuclear cells, obtained after pregnancy. The receptors here all came from a female donor with multiple sclerosis, enrolled in a pregnancy study.

The chain employs TRBV5-1 and TRBJ2-3; D perhaps matches TRBD1 (5 bases). Between the trimmed V and J ends, which lost 2 bases and 5 bases, there was a span of 9 bases. Germline V lookup: CDR1 SGHRS, CDR2 YFSETQ. The length of the CDR3 is 13 residues. CDR3 DNA: TGCGCCAGCAGCTTAGGGGTAGGAGATACGCAGTATTTT. Translation: CASSLGVGDTQYF.

The rearrangement joins TRBV9 to TRBJ2-1; 8 bases map to TRBD2. The CDR3 is made up of 16 amino acids. The J segment lost 9 bases and the V segment lost 1 base, leaving 12 bases of the junction unmatched. The V gene's germline CDR1 is SGDLS and CDR2 YYNGEE. The CDR3 spells CASSVNKGGRWPEQFF. The CDR3 DNA reads as TGTGCCAGCAGCGTAAATAAGGGCGGGAGGTGGCCTGAGCAGTTCTTC.

V usage is TRBV21-1 and J usage is TRBJ1-2; the DNA was not compared with TRBD1, the D call given in the table. TRBV21-1 is designated a pseudogene. The CDR3 runs 18 residues. Written as DNA, the CDR3 is TGTGCCAGCAGCAATATGGACATTTCTTTCTACTCTAACTATGGCTACACCTTC. It translates to CASSNMDISFYSNYGYTF.

This chain uses TRBV4-2 with TRBJ2-3; 10 positions match TRBD2. The CDR3 has 16 amino acids. V shed 3 bases, J shed 2 bases, and the junction held 5 bases outside the gene matches. From germline, CDR1 is LGHNA and CDR2 YNFKEQ. This CDR3 reads CASSQSGGAFTDTQYF. The CDR3 nucleotides read TGTGCCAGCAGCCAGAGCGGGGGGGCATTCACAGATACGCAGTATTTT.

This clone was recorded once. The V call is TRBV13, the J call TRBJ2-1; 8 bases align to TRBD1. There are 15 residues in the CDR3. V lost 5 bases to trimming and J lost 3 bases; unmatched junction nucleotides: 6. CDR1 and CDR2 from the germline V gene are PRHDT and FYEKMQ (reference sequence). Here the CDR3 reads CASSTPGQDYNEQFF. DNA of the CDR3: TGTGCCAGCAGCACCCCGGGACAGGACTACAATGAGCAGTTCTTC.

V usage is TRBV5-4 and J usage is TRBJ1-5, with TRBD1 matching over 8 bases. The germline gives CDR1 SGHNT, CDR2 YYREEE (reference sequence). The CDR3 spans 18 residues. With V trimmed by 2 bases and J by 0 bases, 10 bases remained unmatched. The CDR3 DNA reads TGTGCCAGCAGCTTCGGACAGGGCACCCCGTATAGCAATCAGCCCCAGCATTTT. This sequence encodes CASSFGQGTPYSNQPQHF. Using reference TRBV5-4 and TRBJ1-5 for the parts outside the CDR3, the full variable domain is ETGVTQSPTHLIKTRGQQVTLRCSSQSGHNTVSWYQQALGQGPQFIFQYYREEENGRGNFPPRFSGLQFPNYSSELNVNALELDDSALYLCASSFGQGTPYSNQPQHFGDGTRLSIL.

The chain carries TRBV9 and TRBJ2-2; 7 bases agree with TRBD1. There are 15 residues in the CDR3. Germline V gene data show CDR1 as SGDLS and CDR2 as YYNGEE. Trimming took 0 bases from V and 4 from J; bases not matched to a gene: 3. The CDR3 is CASSVEQGTTGELFF. CDR3 DNA sequence: TGTGCCAGCAGCGTAGAACAGGGGACCACCGGGGAGCTGTTTTTT.

The CDR3: CASTIVTGGNQPQHF. CDR3 coding DNA: TGTGCCAGCACCATAGTGACAGGGGGGAATCAGCCCCAGCATTTT. This chain links TRBV6-1 with TRBJ1-5; TRBD1 matches 9 bases. The CDR3 is made up of 15 amino acids. Germline V gene data show CDR1 as MNHNS and CDR2 as SASEGT. J was trimmed by 4 bases and V by 7 bases; bases with no gene match: 8.

This chain uses TRBV5-4 with TRBJ2-2; 7 nucleotides line up with TRBD2. The ends lost 4 bases at V and 5 bases at J; junction bases unmatched: 11. Per the germline V gene, CDR1 is SGHNT and CDR2 is YYREEE (reference sequence). This CDR3 has 16 residues. CDR3 region: CASSGWEGMSTGELFF. The CDR3 DNA follows: TGTGCCAGCAGCGGATGGGAGGGGATGAGTACCGGGGAGCTGTTTTTT.

This chain joins TRBV4-3 and TRBJ2-7; the D gene is possibly TRBD2 (5 bases). The germline V gene has CDR1 LGHNA and CDR2 YSLEER. V was trimmed by 0 bases and J by 0 bases, leaving 9 bases between them. The CDR3 extends over 15 amino acids. The CDR3 DNA reads as TGCGCCAGCAGCCAAGATCGAGACTACTCCTACGAGCAGTACTTC. It codes for CASSQDRDYSYEQYF.

V gene TRBV2 combines with J gene TRBJ2-7, with D tentatively TRBD2 (6 bases). The CDR3 totals 14 residues. The V end was cut by 9 bases, the J end by 3 bases, with 18 bases between. The germline V gene encodes CDR1 SNHLY and CDR2 FYNNEI. The CDR3 is CARNSAAGNYEQYF. CDR3 coding DNA: TGTGCCAGGAATTCGGCGGCGGGAAACTACGAGCAGTACTTC.

The chain couples TRBV19 to TRBJ2-5; TRBD1 matches at 9 bases. Looked up from germline, CDR1 is LNHDA and CDR2 is SQIVND (reference sequence). The CDR3 contains 14 residues. V lost 4 bases and J lost 4; bases outside the gene matches: 4. The CDR3 here is CASSTHRGLETQYF. CDR3 nucleotide sequence: TGTGCCAGTAGTACTCACAGGGGGCTAGAGACCCAGTACTTC.

The chain is built from TRBV19 and TRBJ1-1; the D gene is possibly TRBD1 (6 bases). Germline assignment: CDR1 LNHDA and CDR2 SQIVND (reference sequence). The CDR3 is made up of 16 amino acids. Trimming cost V 6 bases and J 4 bases, with 21 bases left between them. CDR3 in DNA: TGTGCCAGTAGCCCGACCGGTTCACAGGGTGGCACTGAAGCTTTCTTT. This codes for CASSPTGSQGGTEAFF.

This chain uses TRBV7-3 with TRBJ2-7; D is perhaps TRBD2 (6 bases). V was trimmed by 6 bases and J by 2 bases, leaving 17 bases between them. The CDR3 has 15 amino acids. The germline V gene has CDR1 SGHTA and CDR2 FQGTGA. CDR3 DNA: TGTGCCAGCAGTTCCCAGGGAGGTGTGGCCTACGAGCAGTACTTC. This gives the protein CASSSQGGVAYEQYF.

The CDR3 nucleotides read TGTGCCTGGACCCCGGGCTCTGGGGCCAACGTCCTGACTTTC. This gives the protein CAWTPGSGANVLTF. The V gene is TRBV30, the J gene TRBJ2-6, with unresolved D. CDR3 length: 14 amino acids. The ends were cut back, 4 bases at V and 0 bases at J, with 7 bases in the middle. The germline V gene encodes CDR1 GTSNPN and CDR2 SVGIG (reference sequence).

CDR3 loop: CASSEAEHQPQHF. In DNA form, the CDR3 reads TGTGCCAGCAGTGAAGCGGAGCACCAGCCCCAGCATTTT. This chain connects TRBV6-1 to TRBJ1-5; no firm D call. The V gene lost 0 bases and the J gene lost 7 bases, with 7 bases spanning the gap. The CDR3 loop spans 13 amino acids. Germline V CDR1 and CDR2: MNHNS, SASEGT.

A single count supports this clone. The V call is TRBV7-9, the J call TRBJ2-3, with 7 bases identical to TRBD2. Germline V gives CDR1 SEHNR, CDR2 FQNEAQ (reference sequence). There are 14 residues in the CDR3. Germline trimming cut 9 bases from V and 6 bases from J; bases unmatched to any gene: 12. CDR3 amino acids: CASVWEGRADTQYF. For the CDR3, the DNA is TGTGCCAGTGTCTGGGAGGGGAGGGCCGATACGCAGTATTTT. The entire variable domain, with the rest obtained from reference TRBV7-9 and TRBJ2-3, is as follows: DTGVSQNPRHKITKRGQNVTFRCDPISEHNRLYWYRQTLGQGPEFLTYFQNEAQLEKSRLLSDRFSAERPKGSFSTLEIQRTEQGDSAMYLCASVWEGRADTQYFGPGTRLTVL.

DNA for the CDR3: TGCGCCAGCGGGACAGGATCCTACGAGCAGTACTTC. Translated, it gives CASGTGSYEQYF. J is TRBJ2-7 and V is TRBV4-3; the match to TRBD1 covers 8 bases. Unmatched junction bases numbered 1, after V lost 8 bases and J lost 1 base. The V gene's germline CDR1 is LGHNA and CDR2 YSLEER. The CDR3 length is 12 residues.

The V gene is TRBV10-3, the J gene TRBJ2-2; the D gene is possibly TRBD2 (5 bases). The germline CDR1 and CDR2 sequences are ENHRY and SYGVKD. The length of the CDR3 is 16 residues. V was clipped by 3 bases and J by 4 bases, with 15 bases between them. This chain's CDR3 is CAISEVGQSGTGELFF. CDR3 DNA: TGTGCCATCAGTGAAGTTGGGCAGAGCGGCACCGGGGAGCTGTTTTTT.